This T cell receptor (beta chain) was profiled in a study of OX40 agonist ivuxolimab in advanced cancers. The CDR3 totals 16 residues. Sequencing used immunoSEQ multiplex PCR; TCRdb keeps in-frame clones, though not all of them. The sample gives about 58,000 clones, roughly 87% of which show up once; approximately 13% is in the top ten. The study sampled blood at baseline, cycle 4 day 1, and cycle 7 day 1. The sequences come from CD4+ or CD8+ T cells sorted from blood, collected in a trial of the OX40 agonist ivuxolimab. The TCR originated in an adult with an advanced solid tumor such as melanoma, head and neck, liver or kidney cancer. The V and J genes are TRBV21-1 and TRBJ2-7; TRBD2 is the table's D call and was not checked against the DNA. TRBV21-1 is a pseudogene locus. The CDR3 DNA reads as TGTGCCAGCAGCAAGCCTAGCGGGAGGGCCTCCTACGAGCAGTACTTC. It encodes CASSKPSGRASYEQYF.